This T cell receptor (beta chain) is from a study of technical replicates of blood from a handful of donors. The method was immunoSEQ multiplex PCR; TCRdb's version includes in-frame clones alone and lacks a portion of them. The sample records about 100,000 clones, 95% to 96% being singletons. Unmatched junction bases numbered 2, after V lost 5 bases and J lost 2 bases. The CDR3 contains 15 residues. CDR1 and CDR2 (germline): MNHNY, SVGAGI (reference sequence). Sequencing was carried out using T cells isolated from PBMCs. The sequence was obtained from a human donor in good health. The rearrangement links TRBV6-6 to TRBJ2-2; TRBD2 agrees at 10 bases. The CDR3 reads CASSQLAGNTGELFF. The DNA for the CDR3 is TGTGCCAGCAGTCAACTAGCGGGAAACACCGGGGAGCTGTTTTTT.